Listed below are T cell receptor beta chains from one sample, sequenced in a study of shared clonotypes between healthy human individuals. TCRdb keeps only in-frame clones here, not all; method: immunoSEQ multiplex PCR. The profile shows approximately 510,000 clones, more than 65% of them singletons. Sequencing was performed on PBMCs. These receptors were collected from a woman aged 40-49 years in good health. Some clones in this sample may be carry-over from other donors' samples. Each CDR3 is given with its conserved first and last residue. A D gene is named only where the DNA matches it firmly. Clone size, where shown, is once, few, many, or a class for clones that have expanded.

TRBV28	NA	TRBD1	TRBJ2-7	TGTGCCAGCAGTCCCCCCCCGGGACAGGGGGCCTACGAGCAGTACTTC	CASSPPPGQGAYEQYF
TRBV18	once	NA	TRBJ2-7	TGTGCCAGCTCCATCAGACAGACCTACGAGCAGTACTTC	CASSIRQTYEQYF
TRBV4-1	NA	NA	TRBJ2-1	TGCGCCAGCAGCCATTCAAAGACTCTCAGCTCCTACAATGAGCAGTTCTTC	CASSHSKTLSSYNEQFF
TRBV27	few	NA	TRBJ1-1	TGTGCCAGCAGTCATATCAATCGGAACACTGAAGCTTTCTTT	CASSHINRNTEAFF
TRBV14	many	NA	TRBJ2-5	TGTGCCAGCAGCCACCCTGGCGGGATGTCTGGAGAGACCCAGTACTTC	CASSHPGGMSGETQYF
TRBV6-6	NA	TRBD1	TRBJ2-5	TGTGCCAGCAGCTACAGGGGGCGGCAAGAGACCCAGTACTTC	CASSYRGRQETQYF
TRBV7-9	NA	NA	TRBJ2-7	TGTGCCAGCAGTTTAGGGGGGGAAAAGTACTTC	CASSLGGEKYF
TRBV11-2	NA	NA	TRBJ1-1	TGTGCCAGCAGCTTGATATACGGGGGGGAGTCTGAAGCTTTCTTT	CASSLIYGGESEAFF
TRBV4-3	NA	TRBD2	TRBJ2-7	TGCGCCAGCAGCCAAACCGGGACTACATCCTACGAGCAGTACTTC	CASSQTGTTSYEQYF
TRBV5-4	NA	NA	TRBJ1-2	TGTGCCAGCAGCTTGGCACAAAAAACACGAGGCTACACCTTC	CASSLAQKTRGYTF
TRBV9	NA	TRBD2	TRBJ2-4	TGTGCCAGCAGCGATGAGGCGGGGGGTATCTCCAAAAACATTCAGTACTTC	CASSDEAGGISKNIQYF
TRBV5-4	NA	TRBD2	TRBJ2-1	TGTGCCAGCAGCCCAGCGGGGCGAGTTGAGCAGTTCTTC	CASSPAGRVEQFF
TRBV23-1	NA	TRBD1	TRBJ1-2	TGCGCCAGCAGTCAACAGCCGACAGGGCAAAGATCTGGCTACACCTTC	CASSQQPTGQRSGYTF
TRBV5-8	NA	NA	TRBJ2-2	TGTGCCAGCAGCTTGGTGGTGAACACCGGGGAGCTGTTTTTT	CASSLVVNTGELFF
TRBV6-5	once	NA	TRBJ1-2	TGTGCCAGCAGTTACGTGGACAGATTATCGGGTGGCTACACCTTC	CASSYVDRLSGGYTF
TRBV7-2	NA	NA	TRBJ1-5	TGTGCCAGCAGCTTAACGGGACACCTCAGGGGTAGCAATCAGCCCCAGCATTTT	CASSLTGHLRGSNQPQHF
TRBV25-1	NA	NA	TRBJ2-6	TGTGCCAGCAGCGACTATTCTAGCTCCGGGGCCAACGTCCTGACTTTC	CASSDYSSSGANVLTF
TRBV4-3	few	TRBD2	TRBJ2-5	TGCGCCAGCAGCCAAGGACCTGGGACTAGCGGCCAAGAGACCCAGTACTTC	CASSQGPGTSGQETQYF
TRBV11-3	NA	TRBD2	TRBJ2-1	TGTGCCAGCAGCTTAGCCCTAGCGGGAGGAGGCAATGAGCAGTTCTTC	CASSLALAGGGNEQFF
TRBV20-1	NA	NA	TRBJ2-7	TGCAGTGCCGACGACCATTACGAGCAGTACTTC	CSADDHYEQYF
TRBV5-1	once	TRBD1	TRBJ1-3	TGCGCCAGCAGCAAGACAGGGTCTGGAAACACCATATATTTT	CASSKTGSGNTIYF
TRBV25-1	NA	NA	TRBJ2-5	TGTGCCAGCACAGTTTCAGGGGCAGAGACCCAGTACTTC	CASTVSGAETQYF
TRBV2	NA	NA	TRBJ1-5	TGTGCCAGCAGTGGGCGGGACAAGTTTTCCAATAGCAATCAGCCCCAGCATTTT	CASSGRDKFSNSNQPQHF
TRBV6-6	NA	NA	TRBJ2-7	TGTGCCAGCAGTTATTCGCCGGGGAGCGAGCAGTACTTC	CASSYSPGSEQYF
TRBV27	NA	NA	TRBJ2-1	TGTGCCAGCAGTTTATTCTACTCGGATGAGCAGTTCTTC	CASSLFYSDEQFF
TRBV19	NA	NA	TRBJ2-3	TGTGCCAGTAGTCCGACGGCCCCCCGGACGCAGTATTTT	CASSPTAPRTQYF
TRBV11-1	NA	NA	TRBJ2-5	TGTGCCAGCAGCCTACGGAGGGGAGAGACCCAGTACTTC	CASSLRRGETQYF
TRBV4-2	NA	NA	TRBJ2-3	TGTGCCAGCAGCCAAGGGGGCTCCCAACGCACAGATACGCAGTATTTT	CASSQGGSQRTDTQYF
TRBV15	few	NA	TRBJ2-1	TGTGCCACCAGCTTGGGCCTAGGCTCCTACAATGAGCAGTTCTTC	CATSLGLGSYNEQFF
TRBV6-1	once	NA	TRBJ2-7	TGTGCCAGCAGTGAGACATGGGCGACCTACGAGCAGTACTTC	CASSETWATYEQYF
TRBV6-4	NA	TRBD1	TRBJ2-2	TGTGCCAGCAGTCCTTCGGGGACAGGTGGGACCGGGGAGCTGTTTTTT	CASSPSGTGGTGELFF
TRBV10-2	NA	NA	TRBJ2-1	TGCGCCAGCAGTTTTACGAAACCCCAAGGAGTAGCAGGAAATGAGCAGTTCTTC	CASSFTKPQGVAGNEQFF
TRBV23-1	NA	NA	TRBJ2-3	TGCGCCAGCAGTCACCTACAGGGATTTTACACAGATACGCAGTATTTT	CASSHLQGFYTDTQYF
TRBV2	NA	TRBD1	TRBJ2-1	TGTGCCAGCAGATTAGGACAGGACAATGAGCAGTTCTTC	CASRLGQDNEQFF
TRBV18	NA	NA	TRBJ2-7	TGTGCCAGCTCACCACTATCCGGCGCGCAATACGAGCAGTACTTC	CASSPLSGAQYEQYF
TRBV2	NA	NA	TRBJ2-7	TGTGCCAGCAGGGGCCGTGGGGGGGCGACTAGTTGGCGCGAGCAGTACTTC	CASRGRGGATSWREQYF
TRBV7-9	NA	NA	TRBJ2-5	TGTGCCAGCAGCCTAAACCTGGGGGAGACCCAGTACTTC	CASSLNLGETQYF
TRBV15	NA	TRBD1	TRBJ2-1	TGTGCCACCGGGACAGGGAGCCTTAGCGAATCCTACAATGAGCAGTTCTTC	CATGTGSLSESYNEQFF
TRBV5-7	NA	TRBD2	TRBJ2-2	TGTGCCAGCAGCAGGGGACTAGCGGGATTTGAGTCCGGGGAGCTGTTTTTT	CASSRGLAGFESGELFF
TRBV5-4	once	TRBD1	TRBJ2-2	TGTGCCAGCAGCCCGGGACAGGGGGCTTTTGACACCGGGGAGCTGTTTTTT	CASSPGQGAFDTGELFF
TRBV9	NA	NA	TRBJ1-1	TGTGCCAGCAGCGTAGAGGTGAACACTGAAGCTTTCTTT	CASSVEVNTEAFF
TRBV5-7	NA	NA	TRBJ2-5	TGTGCCAGCAGCCCTGCCCCAGCGGAAGAGACCCAGTACTTC	CASSPAPAEETQYF
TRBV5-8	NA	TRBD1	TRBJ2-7	TGTGCCAGCAGCTCGGGACAGGGGATGGACGAGCAGTACTTC	CASSSGQGMDEQYF
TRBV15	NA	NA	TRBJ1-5	TGTGCCACCAGCAGGGGGGGGAGTGGGGAGGTGAATCAGCCCCAGCATTTT	CATSRGGSGEVNQPQHF
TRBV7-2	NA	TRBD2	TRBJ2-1	TGTGCCAGCAGCTTAGCGCGTCGAGCGGGGGGACACTACAATGAGCAGTTCTTC	CASSLARRAGGHYNEQFF
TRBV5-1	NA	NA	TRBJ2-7	TGCGCCAGCAGCCCAACCGTATCTCCCCACGAGCAGTACTTC	CASSPTVSPHEQYF
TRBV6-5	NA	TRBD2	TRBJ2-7	TGTGCCAGCAGTTACTCGAAGCTAGCGGTATACGAGCAGTACTTC	CASSYSKLAVYEQYF
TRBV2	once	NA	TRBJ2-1	TGTGCCAGCAGTCCCCGACCAGGAGGGGCCAATGAGCAGTTCTTC	CASSPRPGGANEQFF
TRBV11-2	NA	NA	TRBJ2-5	TGTGCCAGCAGCACCACCCAATGGGCCCAAGAGACCCAGTACTTC	CASSTTQWAQETQYF